This passage covers 25 T cell receptor beta chains from one sample sequenced in a study of identical twins. MiXCR, applied by TCRdb to the 5' RACE reads, yields one record per CDR3 protein. This sample yields 450,000 to 600,000 distinct CDR3 sequences, of which 20% to 25% are seen a single time; approximately 0.52% belongs to the top ten. These data were also reused for a study on yellow fever vaccine responses in identical twins.

Sequenced material: CD4+ T cells sorted from blood. Every receptor here comes from a woman aged 18-35 years in good health.

The chain combines TRBV18 with TRBJ2-7, with D perhaps TRBD1 or TRBD2 (5 bases each). Germline-derived CDR1 and CDR2 are KGHSH and LQKENI. The CDR3 runs 13 residues. V lost 1 base, J lost 4 bases, and 8 bases lay in between. CDR3 DNA sequence: TGTGCCAGCTCACCACGGGACGCGTACGAGCAGTACGTC. Translated: CASSPRDAYEQYV.

The chain links TRBV6-5 to TRBJ2-1; 13 positions match TRBD2. CDR1 is MNHEY, CDR2 SVGAGI, per germline. V lost 2 bases, J lost 10 bases, and 14 bases stayed unmatched. The length of the CDR3 is 18 residues. The CDR3 bases are TGTGCCAGCAGTTACGGGTTCGGGACTAGCGGGACGCCAGGGGAGCAGTTCTTC. Residues: CASSYGFGTSGTPGEQFF.

This clonotype was seen more than once but under ten times. The rearrangement uses TRBV25-1 and TRBJ2-1; possible D gene TRBD2, 5 bases. This CDR3 is 16 amino acids long. The germline V and J ends were trimmed by 2 bases and 6 bases, with 17 bases remaining between them. Germline CDR1 MGHDK, CDR2 SYGVNS. For the CDR3, the DNA is TGTGCCAGCAGTGAAAGACCAACCCACGGGGTCAATGAGCAGTTCTTC. Amino acids: CASSERPTHGVNEQFF. Looking up the rest from reference TRBV25-1 and TRBJ2-1 gives the full variable domain: EADIYQTPRYLVIGTGKKITLECSQTMGHDKMYWYQQDPGMELHLIHYSYGVNSTEKGDLSSESTVSRIRTEHFPLTLESARPSHTSQYLCASSERPTHGVNEQFFGPGTRLTVL.

V gene TRBV7-3 combines with J gene TRBJ2-1, with TRBD2 matching 10 bases. Germline V gives CDR1 SGHTA, CDR2 FQGTGA. The CDR3 length is 16 residues. V was clipped by 2 bases and J by 8 bases; unmatched bases: 9. The CDR3: CASSLRPSGRTDEQFF. DNA for the CDR3: TGTGCCAGCAGCTTACGGCCTAGCGGGAGAACTGATGAGCAGTTCTTC. Combining the CDR3 with reference TRBV7-3 and TRBJ2-1 gives the whole variable domain GAGVSQTPSNKVTEKGKYVELRCDPISGHTALYWYRQSLGQGPEFLIYFQGTGAADDSGLPNDRFFAVRPEGSVSTLKIQRTERGDSAVYLCASSLRPSGRTDEQFFGPGTRLTVL.

This chain uses TRBV3-1 with TRBJ1-5; a weak D match, TRBD1 (6 bases). The CDR3 has 14 amino acids. CDR1 and CDR2 from the germline V gene are LGHDT and YNNKEL (reference sequence). V lost 3 bases and J lost 4, with 10 bases in between. The CDR3, as DNA: TGTGCCAGCAGCCAGGGACATTTAAATCAGCCCCAGCATTTT. Encoded protein: CASSQGHLNQPQHF.

This clonotype has just a few counts. The rearrangement joins TRBV20-1 to TRBJ2-1; 9 bases match TRBD2. Germline V gene sequence: CDR1 DFQATT, CDR2 SNEGSKA (reference sequence). The CDR3 consists of 15 residues. V was clipped by 5 bases and J by 4 bases; unmatched bases: 9. The CDR3 DNA is TGCAGTGCTGTGACAACTAGCGGGCCTTACAATGAGCAGTTCTTC. Protein product: CSAVTTSGPYNEQFF.

This clonotype was seen ten or more times. This chain links TRBV12-3 or TRBV12-4 with TRBJ2-7; D gene unclear. V was trimmed by 5 bases and J by 6 bases, leaving 14 bases between them. The CDR3 is 13 residues long. The CDR3 loop reads CASSGVPSGEQYF. The CDR3 nucleotides are TGTGCCAGCAGTGGGGTCCCCTCCGGCGAGCAGTACTTC.

This chain uses TRBV7-9 with TRBJ2-3; 7 bases are a match to TRBD2. CDR3 length: 16 amino acids. Trimming at V came to 6 bases and at J to 2 bases, leaving 11 bases not matched to a gene. Germline V gene sequence: CDR1 SEHNR, CDR2 FQNEAQ (reference sequence). The CDR3 loop is CASRSGTTLNTDTQYF. CDR3 nucleotide sequence: TGTGCCAGCAGGTCTGGGACTACGCTAAACACAGATACGCAGTATTTT.

The DNA of the CDR3 is TGTGCCAGCAGTGGCCCGGGACAGGGGGCCCAGCCCCAGCATTTT. Amino acids: CASSGPGQGAQPQHF. The gene calls are TRBV28 and TRBJ1-5, with TRBD1 matching over 12 bases. J was trimmed by 7 bases and V by 5 bases; bases with no gene match: 6. Germline lookup yields CDR1 MDHEN and CDR2 SYDVKM. This CDR3 contains 15 residues.

This rearrangement joins TRBV7-9 to TRBJ2-7, with D perhaps matching TRBD1 or TRBD2 (5 bases each). The CDR3 contains 12 residues. V was pared by 4 bases and J by 6 bases, with 10 bases between. In germline, CDR1 is SEHNR, CDR2 FQNEAQ (reference sequence). CDR3 sequence reads: CASSWDLREQYF. The DNA for the CDR3 is TGTGCCAGCAGCTGGGACCTCCGCGAGCAGTACTTC.

This clonotype was counted between two and nine times. V gene TRBV7-9 combines with J gene TRBJ2-2; the D gene could be TRBD1 or TRBD2 (5 bases each). This CDR3 region has 14 residues. CDR1 and CDR2 (germline): SEHNR, FQNEAQ (reference sequence). Trimming cost V 5 bases and J 7 bases, with 14 bases left between them. DNA for the CDR3: TGTGCCAGCAGCGAGACGGGACCGGGCGGGGAGCTGTTTTTT. This gives the protein CASSETGPGGELFF.

The V gene is TRBV2, the J gene TRBJ1-3; the D gene is possibly TRBD1 (5 bases). V dropped 2 bases and J dropped 4 bases, with 12 bases sitting between them. The germline gives CDR1 SNHLY, CDR2 FYNNEI. This CDR3 comprises 15 residues. The DNA for the CDR3 is TGTGCCAGCAGTGAACAGGGCTTGGAAGGAAACACCATATATTTT. As protein: CASSEQGLEGNTIYF.

A few counts support this clonotype. This chain links TRBV4-1 with TRBJ1-1, with D hard to call. The CDR3 runs to 15 residues. The ends were cut back, 2 bases at V and 0 bases at J, with 10 bases in the middle. Per germline, CDR1 MGHRA and CDR2 YSYEKL. The CDR3 is CASSQQKTVNTEAFF. CDR3 coding DNA: TGCGCCAGCAGCCAACAAAAGACGGTGAACACTGAAGCTTTCTTT.

The sample holds a few counts of this clonotype. The chain combines TRBV4-1 with TRBJ2-1; the match to TRBD2 covers 12 bases. V shed 4 bases and J 9 bases; nucleotides not matched to a gene: 16. This CDR3 spans 18 amino acids. In germline, CDR1 is MGHRA, CDR2 YSYEKL. The CDR3 DNA follows: TGCGCCAGCAGCCGTTCTCTAGCGGGAGGGTCTTATGGCCCTGAGCAGTTCTTC. Protein: CASSRSLAGGSYGPEQFF.

J is TRBJ2-5 and V is TRBV4-2, with 13 positions matching TRBD2. Germline V gives CDR1 LGHNA, CDR2 YNFKEQ. V shed 5 bases and J 3 bases; nucleotides not matched to a gene: 12. The CDR3 is 18 residues long. The chain's CDR3 is CASSYSTSGGIIEETQYF. Written as DNA, the CDR3 is TGTGCCAGCAGCTATTCGACTAGCGGGGGGATTATTGAAGAGACCCAGTACTTC.

The DNA for the CDR3 is TGCGCCAGCAGCCCGACAGTTATGGCCACAGATACGCAGTATTTT. The encoded protein is CASSPTVMATDTQYF. This chain joins TRBV5-1 and TRBJ2-3, with a tentative D call TRBD1 (5 bases). V was pared by 4 bases and J by 2 bases, with 14 bases between. This CDR3 contains 15 residues. In germline, CDR1 is SGHRS, CDR2 YFSETQ.

This clonotype was observed a few times. The chain recombines TRBV27 with TRBJ2-7, with D possibly TRBD2 on 5 matching bases. Germline values: CDR1 MNHEY, CDR2 SMNVEV (reference sequence). V was cut by 10 bases and J by 7 bases, with 20 bases left in between. This CDR3 has 13 amino acids. The CDR3 sequence: CATRTGNVQEQYF. In nucleotides, the CDR3 is TGTGCCACCAGGACCGGGAACGTCCAAGAGCAGTACTTC.

This clonotype was counted a few times. The gene calls are TRBV15 and TRBJ1-4, with D possibly being TRBD1 (5 bases). V dropped 0 bases and J dropped 3 bases, with 14 bases sitting between them. In germline, CDR1 is LNHNV, CDR2 YYDKDF (reference sequence). This CDR3 region has 17 residues. The CDR3 nucleotides are TGTGCCACCAGCAGAGATTTCTCAGGGTTATCTAATGAAAAACTGTTTTTT. This sequence encodes CATSRDFSGLSNEKLFF.

The chain joins TRBV4-1 to TRBJ2-5; TRBD2 might be the D (6 bases). The CDR3 sequence is 14 residues long. Trimming removed 1 base from V and 5 bases from J, with 11 bases in between. From germline, CDR1 is MGHRA and CDR2 YSYEKL. CDR3 residues: CASSQVEGMETQYF. The CDR3 nucleotides read TGCGCCAGCAGCCAAGTGGAGGGTATGGAGACCCAGTACTTC.

This chain links TRBV29-1 with TRBJ1-1; tentatively, D is TRBD1 (6 bases). Trimming took off 7 bases at V and 1 base at J, with 16 bases between the two ends. From germline, CDR1 is SQVTM and CDR2 ANQGSEA. The CDR3 runs 14 residues. The CDR3 reads CSGMTGTPNTEAFF. The CDR3 DNA is TGCAGCGGGATGACCGGGACACCGAACACTGAAGCTTTCTTT. Full variable domain (remainder filled in from reference TRBV29-1 and TRBJ1-1): SAVISQKPSRDICQRGTSLTIQCQVDSQVTMMFWYRQQPGQSLTLIATANQGSEATYESGFVIDKFPISRPNLTFSTLTVSNMSPEDSSIYLCSGMTGTPNTEAFFGQGTRLTVV.

In its sample, this clonotype was seen once. The chain joins TRBV7-3 to TRBJ2-2; D unclear. Trimming removed 5 bases at V and 4 bases at J, with 8 bases between. The V gene's germline CDR1 is SGHTA and CDR2 FQGTGA. The length of the CDR3 is 13 residues. The CDR3 DNA reads as TGTGCCAGCAGCAGATCGTTCACCGGGGAGCTGTTTTTT. It codes for CASSRSFTGELFF.

In its sample, this clonotype was seen a few times. This chain connects TRBV7-9 to TRBJ1-1; D is ambiguous. CDR1 is SEHNR and CDR2 is FQNEAQ in the germline V gene (reference sequence). V lost 5 bases and J 1 base, leaving 14 bases between the germline ends. This CDR3 comprises 15 residues. The CDR3 nucleotides read TGTGCCAGCAGCCTCCTCGTGGGCGCGAACACTGAAGCTTTCTTT. Translated, it gives CASSLLVGANTEAFF.

The rearrangement links TRBV5-1 to TRBJ2-1, with 9 bases aligning to TRBD2. The germline V gene has CDR1 SGHRS and CDR2 YFSETQ. The J segment lost 9 bases and the V segment lost 7 bases, leaving 17 bases of the junction unmatched. This CDR3 has 16 amino acids. The CDR3 sequence: CASYPTPSGRSSEQFF. DNA of the CDR3: TGCGCCAGCTACCCTACGCCCAGCGGGAGGAGTAGTGAGCAGTTCTTC. The whole variable domain, remainder taken from reference TRBV5-1 and TRBJ2-1, is KAGVTQTPRYLIKTRGQQVTLSCSPISGHRSVSWYQQTPGQGLQFLFEYFSETQRNKGNFPGRFSGRQFSNSRSEMNVSTLELGDSALYLCASYPTPSGRSSEQFFGPGTRLTVL.

V gene TRBV5-4 combines with J gene TRBJ2-7; 10 bases are shared with TRBD2. The germline V gene has CDR1 SGHNT and CDR2 YYREEE (reference sequence). Trimming cost V 0 bases and J 3 bases; bases outside gene matches: 6. This CDR3 is built from 16 residues. CDR3 protein: CASSLGYSGRNYEQYF. CDR3 in DNA: TGTGCCAGCAGCTTGGGTTATAGCGGGAGGAACTACGAGCAGTACTTC.

The chain carries TRBV20-1 and TRBJ2-1, with TRBD2 identical over 9 bases. This CDR3 comprises 15 residues. The junction had 8 bases not matched to a gene; V was cut back by 1 base and J by 7 bases. The V gene's germline CDR1 is DFQATT and CDR2 SNEGSKA (reference sequence). The CDR3 coding sequence is TGCAGTGCTAGAGTCCCTAGCGGGACCAGGAATGAGCAGTTCTTC. It specifies CSARVPSGTRNEQFF.